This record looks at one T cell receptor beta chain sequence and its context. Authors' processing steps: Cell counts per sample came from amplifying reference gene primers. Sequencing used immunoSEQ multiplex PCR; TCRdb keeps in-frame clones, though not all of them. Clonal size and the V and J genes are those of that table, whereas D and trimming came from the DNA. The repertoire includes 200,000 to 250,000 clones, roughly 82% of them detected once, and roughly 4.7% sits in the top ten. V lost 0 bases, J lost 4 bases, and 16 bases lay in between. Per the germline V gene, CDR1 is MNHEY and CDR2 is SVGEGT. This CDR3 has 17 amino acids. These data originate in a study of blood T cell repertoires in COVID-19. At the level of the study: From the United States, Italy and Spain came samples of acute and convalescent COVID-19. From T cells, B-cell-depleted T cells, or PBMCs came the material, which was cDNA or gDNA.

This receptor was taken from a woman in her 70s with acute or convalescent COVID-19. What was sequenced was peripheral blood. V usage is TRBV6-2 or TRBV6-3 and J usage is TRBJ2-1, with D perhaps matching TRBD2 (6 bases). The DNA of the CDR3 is TGTGCCAGCAGTTACTCGCGTCTGGCGGGGCAATACAATGAGCAGTTCTTC. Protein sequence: CASSYSRLAGQYNEQFF.